This T cell receptor beta chain emerged from a study of blood T cell repertoires in COVID-19. On the study more broadly: The United States, Italy and Spain were the sources of the acute and convalescent COVID-19 samples.

Only in-frame clones appear in the TCRdb table, and some are missing; sequencing was by immunoSEQ multiplex PCR. Of hundreds of thousands of clones in the sample, 87% are singletons; the top ten hold roughly 1%. The germline V gene encodes CDR1 MDHEN and CDR2 SYDVKM. CDR3 length: 16 residues. V dropped 8 bases and J dropped 7 bases, with 26 bases sitting between them. Participants were aged about 18 to 90 years, lived in over 20 US areas, and enrolled virtually. Cohort 3 recovery required two negative PCRs, clearance, or symptom resolution. The gene calls are TRBV28 and TRBJ1-2; D gene uncertain. The TCR was taken from a woman under 40 who had recovered from COVID-19. The sequenced sample consisted of PBMCs or T cells enriched from blood (not recorded which). The DNA for the CDR3 is TGTGCCAGCCATCATAACGTCCCCTCTAGAGGTTTTGGCTACACCTTC. This translates into CASHHNVPSRGFGYTF.